This T cell receptor (beta chain) is from a study of blood T cell repertoires in COVID-19. Trimming took off 0 bases at V and 0 bases at J, with 9 bases between the two ends. The CDR3 sequence is 17 residues long. Looked up from germline, CDR1 is SGHTA and CDR2 is FQGNSA. Assay used: immunoSEQ multiplex PCR; TCRdb lists only in-frame clones, some missing. The sample has about 220,000 clones; 65% to 85% are singletons. The V gene is TRBV7-2, the J gene TRBJ1-6, with D possibly being TRBD1 (5 bases). The TCR comes from a woman aged 60-75 years who had recovered from COVID-19. Sequenced: PBMCs or T cells enriched from blood (not recorded which). The CDR3 reads CASSLARVASYNSPLHF. DNA for the CDR3: TGTGCCAGCAGCTTAGCCAGGGTAGCCTCCTATAATTCACCCCTCCACTTT.